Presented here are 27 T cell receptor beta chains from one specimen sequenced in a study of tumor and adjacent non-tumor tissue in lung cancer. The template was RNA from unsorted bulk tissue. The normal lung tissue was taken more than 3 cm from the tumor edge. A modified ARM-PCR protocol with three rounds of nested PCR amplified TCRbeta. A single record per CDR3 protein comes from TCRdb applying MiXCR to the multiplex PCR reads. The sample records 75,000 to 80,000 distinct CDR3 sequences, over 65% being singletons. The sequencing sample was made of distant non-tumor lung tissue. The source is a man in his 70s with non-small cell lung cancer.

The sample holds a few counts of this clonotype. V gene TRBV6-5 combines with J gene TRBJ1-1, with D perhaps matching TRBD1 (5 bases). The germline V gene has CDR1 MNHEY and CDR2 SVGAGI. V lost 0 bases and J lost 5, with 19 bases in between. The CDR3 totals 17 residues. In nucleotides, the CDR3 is TGTGCCAGCAGTTACTCTCGGGCGTGGGGGGAGGTTACTGAAGCTTTCTTT. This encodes CASSYSRAWGEVTEAFF.

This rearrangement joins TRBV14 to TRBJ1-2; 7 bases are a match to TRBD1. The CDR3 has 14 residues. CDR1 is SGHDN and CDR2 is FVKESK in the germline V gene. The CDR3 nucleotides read TGTGCAAGGAGCCGAAACAGGGGAGAGTATGGCTACACCTTC. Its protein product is CARSRNRGEYGYTF. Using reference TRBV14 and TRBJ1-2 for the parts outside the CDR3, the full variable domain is EAGVTQFPSHSVIEKGQTVTLRCDPISGHDNLYWYRRVMGKEIKFLLHFVKESKQDESGMPNNRFLAERTGGTYSTLKVQPAELEDSGVYFCARSRNRGEYGYTFGSGTRLTVV.

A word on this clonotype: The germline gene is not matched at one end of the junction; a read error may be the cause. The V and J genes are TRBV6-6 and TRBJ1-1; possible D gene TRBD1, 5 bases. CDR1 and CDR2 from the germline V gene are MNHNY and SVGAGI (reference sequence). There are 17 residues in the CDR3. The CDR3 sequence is CASSYTVSSGLDTEALF. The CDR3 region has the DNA TGTGCCAGCAGTTACACCGTTAGCTCCGGGTTGGACACTGAAGCTTTATTT.

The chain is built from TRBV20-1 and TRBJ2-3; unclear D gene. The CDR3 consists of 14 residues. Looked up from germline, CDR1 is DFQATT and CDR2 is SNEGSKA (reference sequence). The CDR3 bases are TGCGGTGGTAAGGCCCAGCCCATCACAGATACGCAGTATTTT. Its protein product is CGGKAQPITDTQYF.

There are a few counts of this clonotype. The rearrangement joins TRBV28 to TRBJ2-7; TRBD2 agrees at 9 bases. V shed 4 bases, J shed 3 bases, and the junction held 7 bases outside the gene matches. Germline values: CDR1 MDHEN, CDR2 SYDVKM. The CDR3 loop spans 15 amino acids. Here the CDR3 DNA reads TGTGCCAGCAGTTCCGGGAATAGCGGGGGCTACGAGCAGTACTTC. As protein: CASSSGNSGGYEQYF.

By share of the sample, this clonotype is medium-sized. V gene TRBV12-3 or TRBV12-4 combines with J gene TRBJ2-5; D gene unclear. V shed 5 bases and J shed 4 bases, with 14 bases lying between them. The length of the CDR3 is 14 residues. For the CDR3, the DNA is TGTGCCAGCAGTCTACCGGGCCCTCGAGAGACCCAGTACTTC. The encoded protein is CASSLPGPRETQYF.

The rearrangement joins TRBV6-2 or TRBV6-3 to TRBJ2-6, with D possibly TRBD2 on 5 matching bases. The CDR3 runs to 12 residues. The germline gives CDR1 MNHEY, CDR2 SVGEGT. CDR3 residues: CASRTGTNVLTF. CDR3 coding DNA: TGTGCTAGCCGCACCGGGACCAACGTCCTGACTTTC.

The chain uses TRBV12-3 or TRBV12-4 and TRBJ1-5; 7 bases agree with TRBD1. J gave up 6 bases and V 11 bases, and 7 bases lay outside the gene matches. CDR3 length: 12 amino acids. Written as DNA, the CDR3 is TGTGCCGGCTGCGACAGGGTTCAGCCCCAGCATTTT. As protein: CAGCDRVQPQHF.

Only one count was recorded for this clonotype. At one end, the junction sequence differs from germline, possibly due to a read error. The CDR3 DNA sequence: TGTGCGAGCAGTATAAGACAGGTGGCCACTAGGGAGCTGTTTTTT. It specifies CASSIRQVATRELFF. The genes are TRBV11-2 and TRBJ2-2; D is possibly TRBD1 (6 bases). Germline CDR1 reads SGHAT; CDR2 reads FQNNGV. The CDR3 is made up of 15 amino acids. The full variable domain, in which reference TRBV11-2 and TRBJ2-2 provide the parts outside the CDR3, is EAGVAQSPRYKIIEKRQSVAFWCNPISGHATLYWYQQILGQGPKLLIQFQNNGVVDDSQLPKDRFSAERLKGVDSTLKIQPAKLEDSAVYLCASSIRQVATRELFFGEGSRLTVL.

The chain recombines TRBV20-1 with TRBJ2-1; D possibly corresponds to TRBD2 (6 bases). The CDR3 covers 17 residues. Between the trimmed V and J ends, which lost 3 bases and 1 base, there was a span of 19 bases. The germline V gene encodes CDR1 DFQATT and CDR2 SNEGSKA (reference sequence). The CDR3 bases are TGCAGTGCTAGCGGCCCCCCCCGGGACTTGTCCTACAATGAGCAGTTCTTC. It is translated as CSASGPPRDLSYNEQFF.

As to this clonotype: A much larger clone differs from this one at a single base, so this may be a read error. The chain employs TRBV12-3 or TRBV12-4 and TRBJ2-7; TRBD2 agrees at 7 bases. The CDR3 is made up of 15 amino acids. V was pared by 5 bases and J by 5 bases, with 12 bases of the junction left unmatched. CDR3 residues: CASSRTGGRRDEQYF. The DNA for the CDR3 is TGTGCCAGCAGTCGGACTGGCGGGAGAAGGGACGAGCAGTACTTC.

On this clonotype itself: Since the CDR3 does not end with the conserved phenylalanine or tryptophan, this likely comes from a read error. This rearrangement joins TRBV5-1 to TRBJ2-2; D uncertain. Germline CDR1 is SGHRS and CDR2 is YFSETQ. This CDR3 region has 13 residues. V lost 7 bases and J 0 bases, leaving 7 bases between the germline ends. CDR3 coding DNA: TGCGCCAGCCTCGAGGCGAACACCGGGGAGCTGTTTCTT. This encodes CASLEANTGELFL.

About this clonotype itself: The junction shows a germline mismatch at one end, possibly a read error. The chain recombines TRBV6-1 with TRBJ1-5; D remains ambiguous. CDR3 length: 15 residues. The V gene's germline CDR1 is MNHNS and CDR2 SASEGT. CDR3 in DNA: TGTGCCAGCAGTGACAGTTGGGCGATGGATCAGCTCCAGCATTTT. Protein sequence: CASSDSWAMDQLQHF.

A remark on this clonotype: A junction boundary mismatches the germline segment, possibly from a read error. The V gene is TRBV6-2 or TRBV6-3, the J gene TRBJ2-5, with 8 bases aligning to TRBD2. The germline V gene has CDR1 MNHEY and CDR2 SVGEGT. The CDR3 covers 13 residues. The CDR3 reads CASRRGAQGTQYF. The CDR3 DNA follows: TGTGCCAGTAGGCGGGGGGCGCAAGGGACCCAGTACTTC.

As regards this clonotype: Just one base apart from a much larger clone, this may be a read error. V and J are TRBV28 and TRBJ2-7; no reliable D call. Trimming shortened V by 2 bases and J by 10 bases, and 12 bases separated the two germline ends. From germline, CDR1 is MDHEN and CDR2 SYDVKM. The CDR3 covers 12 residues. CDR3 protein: CASSLPRGSQYF. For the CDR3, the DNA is TGTGCCAGCAGTTTACCGCGTGGAAGTCAGTACTTC. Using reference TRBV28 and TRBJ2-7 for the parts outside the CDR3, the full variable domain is DVKVTQSSRYLVKRTGEKVFLECVQDMDHENMFWYRQDPGLGLRLIYFSYDVKMKEKGDIPEGYSVSREKKERFSLILESASTNQTSMYLCASSLPRGSQYFGPGTRLTVT.

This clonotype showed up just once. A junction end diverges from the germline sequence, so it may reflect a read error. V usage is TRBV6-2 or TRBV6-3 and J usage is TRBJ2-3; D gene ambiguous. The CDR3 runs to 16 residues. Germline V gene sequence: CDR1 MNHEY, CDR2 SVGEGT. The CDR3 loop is CASSQNEVLMSDTQYF. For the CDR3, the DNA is TGTGCCAGCAGTCAGAATGAGGTACTGATGTCGGATACGCAATATTTT.

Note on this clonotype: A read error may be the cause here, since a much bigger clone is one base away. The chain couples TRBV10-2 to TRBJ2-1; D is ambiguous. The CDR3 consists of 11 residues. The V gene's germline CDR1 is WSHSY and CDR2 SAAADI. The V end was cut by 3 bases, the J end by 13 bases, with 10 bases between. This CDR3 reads CASSDNDIQFF. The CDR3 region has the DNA TGCGCCAGCAGTGACAATGATATTCAGTTCTTC.

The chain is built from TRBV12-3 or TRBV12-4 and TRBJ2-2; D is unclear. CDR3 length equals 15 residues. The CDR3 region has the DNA TGTGTTAGCAGTCCCCTACATGGGAACGTCGGGGAGCTGTTTTTT. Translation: CVSSPLHGNVGELFF.

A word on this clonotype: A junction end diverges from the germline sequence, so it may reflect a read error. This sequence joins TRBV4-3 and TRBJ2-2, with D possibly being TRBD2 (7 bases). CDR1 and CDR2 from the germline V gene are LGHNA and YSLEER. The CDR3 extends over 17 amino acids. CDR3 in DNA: TGCGCCAGCAGCCAAGAAGGGGGACTACAGAACACCTGGGAGCCGTTTTTT. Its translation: CASSQEGGLQNTWEPFF.

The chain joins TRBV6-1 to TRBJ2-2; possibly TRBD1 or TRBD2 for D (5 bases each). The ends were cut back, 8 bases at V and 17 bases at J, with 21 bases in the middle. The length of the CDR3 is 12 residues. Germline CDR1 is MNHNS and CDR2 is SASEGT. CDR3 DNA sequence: TGTGCCAGCTTTGGGGCGCCCGGGGACCTATTTTTT. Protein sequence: CASFGAPGDLFF.

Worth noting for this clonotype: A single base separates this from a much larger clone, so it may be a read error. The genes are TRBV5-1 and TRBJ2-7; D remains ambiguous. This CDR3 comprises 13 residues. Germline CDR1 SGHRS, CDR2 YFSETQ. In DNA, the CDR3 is TGCGCCAGGAGCTTGGACGGTACCTACGAGCAGTACTTC. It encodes CARSLDGTYEQYF. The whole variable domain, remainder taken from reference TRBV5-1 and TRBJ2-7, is KAGVTQTPRYLIKTRGQQVTLSCSPISGHRSVSWYQQTPGQGLQFLFEYFSETQRNKGNFPGRFSGRQFSNSRSEMNVSTLELGDSALYLCARSLDGTYEQYFGPGTRLTVT.

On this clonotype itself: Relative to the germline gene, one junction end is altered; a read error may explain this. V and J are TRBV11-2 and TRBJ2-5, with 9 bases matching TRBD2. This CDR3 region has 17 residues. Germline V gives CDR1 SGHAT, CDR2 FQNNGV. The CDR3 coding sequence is TGTGCCAGTAGCTTAGCGTTAGCGGGGGCTACTCAAGAGACCCAGTACTTC. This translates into CASSLALAGATQETQYF.

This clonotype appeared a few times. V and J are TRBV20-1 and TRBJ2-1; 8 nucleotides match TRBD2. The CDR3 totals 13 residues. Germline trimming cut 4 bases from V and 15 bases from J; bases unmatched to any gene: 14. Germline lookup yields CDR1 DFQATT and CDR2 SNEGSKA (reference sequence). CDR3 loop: CSAIQREYNEWFF. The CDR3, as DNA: TGCAGTGCTATACAGCGGGAGTACAATGAGTGGTTCTTC.

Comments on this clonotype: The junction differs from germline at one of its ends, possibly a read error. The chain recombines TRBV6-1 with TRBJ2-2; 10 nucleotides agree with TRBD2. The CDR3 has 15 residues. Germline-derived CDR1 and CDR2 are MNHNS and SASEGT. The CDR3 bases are TGTGCCAGCAGCCAAGCGGGGGGGGACACCAGGGAGCTGTTTTTT. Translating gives CASSQAGGDTRELFF.

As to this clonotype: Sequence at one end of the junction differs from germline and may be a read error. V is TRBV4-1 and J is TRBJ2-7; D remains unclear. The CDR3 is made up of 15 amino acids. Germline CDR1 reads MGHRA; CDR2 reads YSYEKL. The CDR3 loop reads CASSRGTGRASEHYF. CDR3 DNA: TGCGCCAGCAGCCGCGGTACCGGCAGAGCGAGCGAGCATTACTTC.

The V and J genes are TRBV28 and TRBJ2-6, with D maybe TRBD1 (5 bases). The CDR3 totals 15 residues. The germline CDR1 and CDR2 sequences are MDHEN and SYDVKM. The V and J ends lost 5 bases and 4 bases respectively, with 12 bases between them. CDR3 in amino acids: CASSTTASGANVLTF. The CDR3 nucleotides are TGTGCCAGCAGTACGACAGCATCGGGGGCCAACGTCCTGACTTTC.

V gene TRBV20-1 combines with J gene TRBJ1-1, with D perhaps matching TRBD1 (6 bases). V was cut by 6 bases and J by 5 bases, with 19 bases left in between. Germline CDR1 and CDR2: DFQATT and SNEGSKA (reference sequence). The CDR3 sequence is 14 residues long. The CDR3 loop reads CSATKGHGWTEAFF. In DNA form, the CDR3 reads TGCAGTGCCACGAAGGGACATGGCTGGACTGAAGCTTTCTTT.